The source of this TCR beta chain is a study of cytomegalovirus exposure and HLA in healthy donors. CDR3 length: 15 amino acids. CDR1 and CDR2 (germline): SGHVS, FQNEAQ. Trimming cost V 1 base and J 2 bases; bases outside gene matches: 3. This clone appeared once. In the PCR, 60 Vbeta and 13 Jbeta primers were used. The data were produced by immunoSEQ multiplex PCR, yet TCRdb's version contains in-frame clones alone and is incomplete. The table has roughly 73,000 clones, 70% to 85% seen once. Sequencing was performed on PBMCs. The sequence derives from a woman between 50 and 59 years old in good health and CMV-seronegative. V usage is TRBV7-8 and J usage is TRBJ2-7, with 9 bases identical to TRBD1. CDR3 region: CASSLGGDRAYEQYV. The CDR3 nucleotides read TGTGCCAGCAGCTTAGGAGGGGACAGGGCCTACGAGCAGTACGTC.